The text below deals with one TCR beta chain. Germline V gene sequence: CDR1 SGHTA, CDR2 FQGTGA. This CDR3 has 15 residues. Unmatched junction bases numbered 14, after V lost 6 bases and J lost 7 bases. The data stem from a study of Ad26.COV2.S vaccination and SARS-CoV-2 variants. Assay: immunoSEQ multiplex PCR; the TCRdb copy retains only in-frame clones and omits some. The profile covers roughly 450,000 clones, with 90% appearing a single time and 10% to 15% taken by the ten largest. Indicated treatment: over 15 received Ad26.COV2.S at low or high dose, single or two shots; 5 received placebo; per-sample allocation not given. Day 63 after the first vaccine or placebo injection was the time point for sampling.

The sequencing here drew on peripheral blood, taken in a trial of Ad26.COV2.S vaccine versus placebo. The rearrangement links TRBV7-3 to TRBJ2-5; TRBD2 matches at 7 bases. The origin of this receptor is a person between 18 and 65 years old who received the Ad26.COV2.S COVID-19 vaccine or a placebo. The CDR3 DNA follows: TGTGCCAGCAGTGAGGGAGGGCCCCTAATAGCGACCCAGTACTTC. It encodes CASSEGGPLIATQYF.